This TCR beta chain was retrieved from a study of long-term antiretroviral therapy in people with HIV. Study outcomes and limitations: HIV repertoires spanned narrower CDR3 length ranges than controls. Blood obtained between the mid-2000s and the late 2010s may reflect older ART regimens. At every time point, clones expanded before ART dominated the repertoire.

Survey level was the resolution at which the v3.0 immunoSEQ assay ran. TCRdb's copy holds only in-frame clones and misses some; the assay was immunoSEQ multiplex PCR. The data contain some 24,000 clones, about four fifths of them singletons. The CDR3 sequence is 14 residues long. V shed 6 bases and J shed 6 bases, with 17 bases lying between them. The germline V gene has CDR1 LNHDA and CDR2 SQIVND (reference sequence). HIV-positive participants were all treated in the United States. This clone was counted between two and nine times. Antigen: not known. The source is a man younger than 45 with HIV. The rearrangement links TRBV19 to TRBJ1-1; D call uncertain. Sequencing was performed on unsorted PBMCs, taken 4.4 years after starting antiretroviral therapy. CDR3 bases: TGTGCCAGTAGCCAGAGTAATCCCCGTGCTGAAGCTTTCTTT. Translating it yields CASSQSNPRAEAFF.